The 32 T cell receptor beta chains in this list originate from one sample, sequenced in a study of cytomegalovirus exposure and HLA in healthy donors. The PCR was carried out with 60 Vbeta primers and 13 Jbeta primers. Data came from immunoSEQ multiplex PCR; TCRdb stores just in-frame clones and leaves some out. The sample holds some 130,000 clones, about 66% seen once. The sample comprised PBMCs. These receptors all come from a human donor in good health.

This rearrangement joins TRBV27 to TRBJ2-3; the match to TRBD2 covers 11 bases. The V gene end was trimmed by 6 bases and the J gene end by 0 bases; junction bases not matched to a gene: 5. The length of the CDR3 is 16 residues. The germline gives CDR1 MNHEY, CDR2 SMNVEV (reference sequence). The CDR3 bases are TGTGCCAGCAGGCCGACTAGCGGGGTTAGCACAGATACGCAGTATTTT. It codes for CASRPTSGVSTDTQYF.

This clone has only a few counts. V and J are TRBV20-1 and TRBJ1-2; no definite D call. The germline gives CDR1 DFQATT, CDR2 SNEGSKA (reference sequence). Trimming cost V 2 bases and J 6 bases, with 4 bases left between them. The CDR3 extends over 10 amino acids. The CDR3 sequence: CSARQDGYTF. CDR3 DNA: TGCAGTGCTAGACAGGATGGCTACACCTTC.

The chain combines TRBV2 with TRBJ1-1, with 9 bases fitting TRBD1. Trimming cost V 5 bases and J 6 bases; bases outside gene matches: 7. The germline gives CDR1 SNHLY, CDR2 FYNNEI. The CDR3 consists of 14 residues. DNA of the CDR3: TGTGCCAGCAGTAAGGACAGGGGAAGCCCTGAAGCTTTCTTT. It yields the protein CASSKDRGSPEAFF.

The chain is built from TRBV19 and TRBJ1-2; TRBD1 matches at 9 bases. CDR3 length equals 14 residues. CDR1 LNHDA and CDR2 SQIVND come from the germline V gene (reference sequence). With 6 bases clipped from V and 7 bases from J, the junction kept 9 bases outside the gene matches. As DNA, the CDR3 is TGTGCCAGTAGGGGGGACAGGGTCATCGCTGGCTACACCTTC. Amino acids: CASRGDRVIAGYTF.

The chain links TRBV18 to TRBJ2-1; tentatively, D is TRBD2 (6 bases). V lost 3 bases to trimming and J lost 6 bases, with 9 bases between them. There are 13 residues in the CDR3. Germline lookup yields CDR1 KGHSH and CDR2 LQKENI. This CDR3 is CASSPQGGNEQFF. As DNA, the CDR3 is TGTGCCAGCTCACCCCAGGGAGGCAATGAGCAGTTCTTC.

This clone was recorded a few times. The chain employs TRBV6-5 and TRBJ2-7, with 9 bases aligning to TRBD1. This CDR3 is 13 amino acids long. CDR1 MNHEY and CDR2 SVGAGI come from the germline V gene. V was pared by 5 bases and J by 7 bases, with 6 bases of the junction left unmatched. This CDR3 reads CASSEQGAGEQYF. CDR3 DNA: TGTGCCAGCAGTGAACAGGGGGCGGGGGAGCAGTACTTC.

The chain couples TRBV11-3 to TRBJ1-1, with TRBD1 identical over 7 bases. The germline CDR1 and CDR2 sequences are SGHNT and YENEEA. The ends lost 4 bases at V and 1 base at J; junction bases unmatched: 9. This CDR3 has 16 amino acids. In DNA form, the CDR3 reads TGTGCCAGCAGCTCCGGGACAGTAGTTAAGAACACTGAAGCTTTCTTT. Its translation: CASSSGTVVKNTEAFF.

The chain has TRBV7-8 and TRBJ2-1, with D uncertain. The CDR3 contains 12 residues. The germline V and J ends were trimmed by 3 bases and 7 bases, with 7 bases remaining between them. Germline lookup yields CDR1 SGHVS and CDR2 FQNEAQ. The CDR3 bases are TGTGCCAGCAGCTTCACGAGGAATGAGCAGTTCTTC. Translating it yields CASSFTRNEQFF.

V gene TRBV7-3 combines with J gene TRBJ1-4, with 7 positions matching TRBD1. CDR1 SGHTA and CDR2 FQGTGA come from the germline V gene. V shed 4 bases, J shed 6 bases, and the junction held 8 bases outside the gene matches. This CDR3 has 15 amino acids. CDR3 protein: CASSSKTGNYEKLFF. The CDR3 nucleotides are TGTGCCAGCAGCTCGAAGACAGGGAATTATGAAAAACTGTTTTTT.

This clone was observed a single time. Here the CDR3 reads CASMKTGQNTEAFF. Here the CDR3 DNA reads TGTGCCAGCATGAAGACAGGCCAAAACACTGAAGCTTTCTTT. The rearrangement uses TRBV6-1 and TRBJ1-1; D possibly corresponds to TRBD1 (6 bases). The V end was cut by 7 bases, the J end by 2 bases, with 14 bases between. Per germline, CDR1 MNHNS and CDR2 SASEGT. There are 14 residues in the CDR3.

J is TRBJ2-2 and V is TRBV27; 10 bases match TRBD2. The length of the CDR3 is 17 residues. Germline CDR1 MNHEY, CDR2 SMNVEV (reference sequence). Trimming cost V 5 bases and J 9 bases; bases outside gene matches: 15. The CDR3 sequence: CASSAPPSGSGHRELFF. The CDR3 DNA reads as TGTGCCAGCAGTGCGCCGCCTAGCGGGAGTGGCCACCGGGAGCTGTTTTTT.

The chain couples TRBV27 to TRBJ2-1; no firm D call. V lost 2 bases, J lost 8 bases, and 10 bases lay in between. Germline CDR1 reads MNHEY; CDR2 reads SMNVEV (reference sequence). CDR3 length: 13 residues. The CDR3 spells CASSLPGWYEQFF. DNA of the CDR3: TGTGCCAGCAGTTTACCCGGTTGGTATGAGCAGTTCTTC.

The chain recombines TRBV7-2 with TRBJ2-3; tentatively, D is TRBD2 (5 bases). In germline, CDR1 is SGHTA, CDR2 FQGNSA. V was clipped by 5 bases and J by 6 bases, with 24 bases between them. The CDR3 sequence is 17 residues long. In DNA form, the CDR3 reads TGTGCCAGCAGCCCCCAAGGGAGTATGACCCCGGCGGATACGCAGTATTTT. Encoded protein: CASSPQGSMTPADTQYF. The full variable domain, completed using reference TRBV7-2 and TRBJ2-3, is GAGVSQSPSNKVTEKGKDVELRCDPISGHTALYWYRQSLGQGLEFLIYFQGNSAPDKSGLPSDRFSAERTGGSVSTLTIQRTQQEDSAVYLCASSPQGSMTPADTQYFGPGTRLTVL.

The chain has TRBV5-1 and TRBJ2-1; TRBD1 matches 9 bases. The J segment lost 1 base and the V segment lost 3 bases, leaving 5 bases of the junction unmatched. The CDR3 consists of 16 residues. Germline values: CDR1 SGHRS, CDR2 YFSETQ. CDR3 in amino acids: CASSSGQGRSYNEQFF. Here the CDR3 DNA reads TGCGCCAGCAGCTCCGGACAGGGGAGATCCTACAATGAGCAGTTCTTC. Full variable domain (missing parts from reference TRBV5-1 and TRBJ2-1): KAGVTQTPRYLIKTRGQQVTLSCSPISGHRSVSWYQQTPGQGLQFLFEYFSETQRNKGNFPGRFSGRQFSNSRSEMNVSTLELGDSALYLCASSSGQGRSYNEQFFGPGTRLTVL.

This chain's CDR3 is CASSQNTGELFF. The CDR3 DNA is TGTGCCAGCAGCCAAAACACCGGGGAGCTGTTTTTT. The genes are TRBV5-4 and TRBJ2-2; D unclear. Germline lookup yields CDR1 SGHNT and CDR2 YYREEE (reference sequence). V was trimmed by 4 bases and J by 2 bases, leaving 3 bases between them. The CDR3 spans 12 residues.

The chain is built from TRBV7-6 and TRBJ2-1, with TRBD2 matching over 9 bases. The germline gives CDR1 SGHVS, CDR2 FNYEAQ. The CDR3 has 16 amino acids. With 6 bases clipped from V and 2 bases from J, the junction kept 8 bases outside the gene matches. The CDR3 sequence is CASSSRGTSPYNEQFF. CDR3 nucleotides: TGTGCCAGCAGTTCCCGGGGGACTAGCCCCTACAATGAGCAGTTCTTC.

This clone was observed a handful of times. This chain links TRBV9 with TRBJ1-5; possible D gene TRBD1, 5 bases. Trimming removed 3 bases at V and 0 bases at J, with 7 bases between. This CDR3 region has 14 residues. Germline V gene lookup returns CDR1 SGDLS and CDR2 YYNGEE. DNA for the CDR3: TGTGCCAGCAGCGCCGGGGGTAGCAATCAGCCCCAGCATTTT. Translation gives CASSAGGSNQPQHF.

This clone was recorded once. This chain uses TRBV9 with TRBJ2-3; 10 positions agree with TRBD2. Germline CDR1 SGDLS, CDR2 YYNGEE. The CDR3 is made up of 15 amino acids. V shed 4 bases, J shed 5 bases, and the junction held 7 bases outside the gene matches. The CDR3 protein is CASSPSGSQLDTQYF. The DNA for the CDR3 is TGTGCCAGCAGCCCTAGCGGGAGCCAACTAGATACGCAGTATTTT.

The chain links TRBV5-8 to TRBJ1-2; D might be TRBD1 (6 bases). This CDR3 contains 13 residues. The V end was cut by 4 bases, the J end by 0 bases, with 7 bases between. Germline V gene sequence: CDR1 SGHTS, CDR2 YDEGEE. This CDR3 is CASSQGPNYGYTF. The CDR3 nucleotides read TGTGCCAGCAGCCAGGGGCCTAACTATGGCTACACCTTC.

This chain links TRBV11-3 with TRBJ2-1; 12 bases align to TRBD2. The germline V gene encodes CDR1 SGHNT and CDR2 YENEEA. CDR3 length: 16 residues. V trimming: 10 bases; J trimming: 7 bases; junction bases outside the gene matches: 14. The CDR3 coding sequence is TGTGCCACCGTGGGGAGAGCTAGCGGGAGGGGGAATGAGCAGTTCTTC. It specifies CATVGRASGRGNEQFF. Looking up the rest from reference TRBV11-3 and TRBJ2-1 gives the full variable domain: EAGVVQSPRYKIIEKKQPVAFWCNPISGHNTLYWYLQNLGQGPELLIRYENEEAVDDSQLPKDRFSAERLKGVDSTLKIQPAELGDSAVYLCATVGRASGRGNEQFFGPGTRLTVL.

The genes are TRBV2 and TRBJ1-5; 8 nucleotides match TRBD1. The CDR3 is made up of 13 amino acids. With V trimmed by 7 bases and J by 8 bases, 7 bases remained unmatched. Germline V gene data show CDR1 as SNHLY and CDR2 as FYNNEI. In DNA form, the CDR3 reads TGTGCCAGCACGTGGCAGGGGGCAGAGCCCCAGCATTTT. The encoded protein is CASTWQGAEPQHF.

The CDR3 nucleotides are TGTGCCATTCAGGGTCTCGATGGCTACACCTTC. Its protein product is CAIQGLDGYTF. The rearrangement joins TRBV28 to TRBJ1-2; a weak D match, TRBD1 (5 bases). Looked up from germline, CDR1 is MDHEN and CDR2 is SYDVKM. Trimming cost V 10 bases and J 6 bases, with 12 bases left between them. This CDR3 is 11 amino acids long.

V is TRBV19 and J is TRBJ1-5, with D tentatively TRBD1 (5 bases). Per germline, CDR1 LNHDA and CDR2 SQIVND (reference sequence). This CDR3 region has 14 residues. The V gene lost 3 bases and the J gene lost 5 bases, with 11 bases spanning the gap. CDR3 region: CASSMGRVDQPQHF. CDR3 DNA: TGTGCCAGTAGTATGGGCAGGGTTGATCAGCCCCAGCATTTT.

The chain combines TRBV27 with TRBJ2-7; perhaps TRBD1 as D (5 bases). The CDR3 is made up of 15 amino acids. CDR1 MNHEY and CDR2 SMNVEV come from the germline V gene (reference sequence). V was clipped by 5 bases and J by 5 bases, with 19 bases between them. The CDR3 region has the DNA TGTGCCAGCAGTCCCGTGGGGCCTATGCTCCACGAGCAGTACTTC. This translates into CASSPVGPMLHEQYF.

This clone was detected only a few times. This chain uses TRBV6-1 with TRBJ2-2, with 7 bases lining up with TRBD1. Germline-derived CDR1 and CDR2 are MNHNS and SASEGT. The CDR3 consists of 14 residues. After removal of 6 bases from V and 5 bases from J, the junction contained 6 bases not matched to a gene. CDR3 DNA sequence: TGTGCCAGCAGAGGTATCAGGGGGACCGGGGAGCTGTTTTTT. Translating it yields CASRGIRGTGELFF.

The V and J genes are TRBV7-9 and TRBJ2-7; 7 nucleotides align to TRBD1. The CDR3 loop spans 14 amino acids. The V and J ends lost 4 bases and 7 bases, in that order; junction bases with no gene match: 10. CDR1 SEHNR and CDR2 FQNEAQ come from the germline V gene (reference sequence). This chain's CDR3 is CASSSVLQGWEQYF. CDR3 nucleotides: TGTGCCAGCAGCTCCGTACTACAGGGGTGGGAGCAGTACTTC.

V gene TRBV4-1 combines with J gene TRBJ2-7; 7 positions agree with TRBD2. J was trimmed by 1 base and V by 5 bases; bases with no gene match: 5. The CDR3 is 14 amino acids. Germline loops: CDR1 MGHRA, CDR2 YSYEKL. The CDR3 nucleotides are TGCGCCAGCAGCGGTCTAGCGGTGTCCTACGAGCAGTACTTC. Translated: CASSGLAVSYEQYF.

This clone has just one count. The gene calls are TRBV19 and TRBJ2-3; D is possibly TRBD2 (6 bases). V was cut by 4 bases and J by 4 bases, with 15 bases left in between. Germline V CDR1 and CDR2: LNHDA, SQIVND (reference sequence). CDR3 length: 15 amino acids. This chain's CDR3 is CASSTAGRGSDTQYF. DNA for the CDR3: TGTGCCAGTAGTACAGCCGGCCGGGGGTCAGATACGCAGTATTTT.

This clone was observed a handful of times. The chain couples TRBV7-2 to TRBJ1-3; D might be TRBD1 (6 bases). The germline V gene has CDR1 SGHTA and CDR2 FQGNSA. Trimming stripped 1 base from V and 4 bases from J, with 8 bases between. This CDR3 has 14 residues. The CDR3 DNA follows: TGTGCCAGCAGCTTAGGGGGGCACGGAAACACCATATATTTT. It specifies CASSLGGHGNTIYF.

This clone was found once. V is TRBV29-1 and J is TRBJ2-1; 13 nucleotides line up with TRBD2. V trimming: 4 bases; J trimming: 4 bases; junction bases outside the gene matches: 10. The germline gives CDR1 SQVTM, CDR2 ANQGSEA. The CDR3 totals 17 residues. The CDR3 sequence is CSVVPGLAGKGYNEQFF. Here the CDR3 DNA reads TGCAGCGTTGTCCCGGGACTAGCGGGAAAAGGGTACAATGAGCAGTTCTTC.

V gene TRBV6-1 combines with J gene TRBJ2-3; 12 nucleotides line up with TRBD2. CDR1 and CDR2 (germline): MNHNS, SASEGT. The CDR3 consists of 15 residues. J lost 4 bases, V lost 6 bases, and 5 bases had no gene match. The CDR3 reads CASRTSGSMADTQYF. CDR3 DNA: TGTGCCAGCAGGACTAGCGGGAGTATGGCAGATACGCAGTATTTT.

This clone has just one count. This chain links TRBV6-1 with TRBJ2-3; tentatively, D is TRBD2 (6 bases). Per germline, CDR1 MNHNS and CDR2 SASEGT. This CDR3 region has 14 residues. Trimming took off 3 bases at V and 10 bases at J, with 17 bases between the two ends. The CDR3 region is CASSDGGMSGPQYF. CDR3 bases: TGTGCCAGCAGTGATGGGGGGATGTCGGGTCCGCAGTATTTT.